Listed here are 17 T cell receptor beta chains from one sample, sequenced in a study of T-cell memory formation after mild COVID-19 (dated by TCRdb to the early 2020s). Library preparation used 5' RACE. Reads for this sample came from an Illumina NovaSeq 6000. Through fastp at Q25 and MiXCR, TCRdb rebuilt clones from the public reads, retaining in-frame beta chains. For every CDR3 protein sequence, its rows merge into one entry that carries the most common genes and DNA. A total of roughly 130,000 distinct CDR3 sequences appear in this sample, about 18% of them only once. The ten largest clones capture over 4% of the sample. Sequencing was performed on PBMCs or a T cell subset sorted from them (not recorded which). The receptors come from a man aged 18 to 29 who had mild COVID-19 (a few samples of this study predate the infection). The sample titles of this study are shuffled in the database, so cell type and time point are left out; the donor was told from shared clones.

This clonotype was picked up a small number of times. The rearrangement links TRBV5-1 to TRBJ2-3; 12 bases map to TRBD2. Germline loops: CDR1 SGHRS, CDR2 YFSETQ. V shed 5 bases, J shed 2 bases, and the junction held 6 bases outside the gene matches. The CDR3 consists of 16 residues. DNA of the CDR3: TGCGCCAGCAGTTGGCTAGCGGGGGGGCCCACAGATACGCAGTATTTT. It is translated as CASSWLAGGPTDTQYF. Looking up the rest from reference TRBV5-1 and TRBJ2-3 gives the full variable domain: KAGVTQTPRYLIKTRGQQVTLSCSPISGHRSVSWYQQTPGQGLQFLFEYFSETQRNKGNFPGRFSGRQFSNSRSEMNVSTLELGDSALYLCASSWLAGGPTDTQYFGPGTRLTVL.

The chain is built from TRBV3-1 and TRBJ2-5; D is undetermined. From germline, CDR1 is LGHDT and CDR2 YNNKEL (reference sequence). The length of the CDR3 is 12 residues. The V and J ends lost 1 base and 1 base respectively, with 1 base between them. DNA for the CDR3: TGTGCCAGCAGCCAAGTCCAAGAGACCCAGTACTTC. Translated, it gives CASSQVQETQYF.

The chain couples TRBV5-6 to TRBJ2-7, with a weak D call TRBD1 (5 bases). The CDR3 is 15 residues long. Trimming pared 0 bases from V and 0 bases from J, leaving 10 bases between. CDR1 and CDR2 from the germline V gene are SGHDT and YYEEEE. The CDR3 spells CASSLETVDSYEQYV. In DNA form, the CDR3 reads TGTGCCAGCAGCTTGGAGACAGTCGACTCCTACGAGCAGTACGTC.

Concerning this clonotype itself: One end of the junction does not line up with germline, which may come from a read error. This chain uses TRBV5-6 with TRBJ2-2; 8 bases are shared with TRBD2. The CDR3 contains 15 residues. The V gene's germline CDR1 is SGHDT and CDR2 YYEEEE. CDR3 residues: CASSLAGAPTGELSF. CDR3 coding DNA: TGTGCCAGCAGCTTAGCGGGGGCCCCAACCGGGGAGCTGTCTTTT.

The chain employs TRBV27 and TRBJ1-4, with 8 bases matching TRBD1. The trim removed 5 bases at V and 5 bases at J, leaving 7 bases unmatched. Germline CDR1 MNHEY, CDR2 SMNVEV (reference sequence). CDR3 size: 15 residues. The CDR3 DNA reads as TGTGCCAGCAGTCAGGGGGCAGTGGAGAATGAAAAACTGTTTTTT. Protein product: CASSQGAVENEKLFF.

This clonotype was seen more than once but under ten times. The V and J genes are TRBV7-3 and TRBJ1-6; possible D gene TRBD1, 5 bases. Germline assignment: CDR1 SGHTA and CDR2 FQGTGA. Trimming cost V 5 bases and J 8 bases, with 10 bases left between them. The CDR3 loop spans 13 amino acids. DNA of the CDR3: TGTGCCAGCAGCAATGGGGCTTATTCACCCCTCCACTTT. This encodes CASSNGAYSPLHF.

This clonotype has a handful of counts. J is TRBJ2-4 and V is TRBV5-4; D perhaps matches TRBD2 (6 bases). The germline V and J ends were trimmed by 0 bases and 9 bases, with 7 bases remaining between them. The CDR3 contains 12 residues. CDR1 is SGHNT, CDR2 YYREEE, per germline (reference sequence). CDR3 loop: CASSLVGGIQYF. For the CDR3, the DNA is TGTGCCAGCAGCTTGGTGGGGGGCATTCAGTACTTC.

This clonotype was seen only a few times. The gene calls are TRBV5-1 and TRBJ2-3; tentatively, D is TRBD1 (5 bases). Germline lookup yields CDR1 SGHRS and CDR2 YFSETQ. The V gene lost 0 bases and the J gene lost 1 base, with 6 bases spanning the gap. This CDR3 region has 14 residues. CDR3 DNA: TGCGCCAGCAGCTTGGGACAGCGCACAGATACGCAGTATTTT. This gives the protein CASSLGQRTDTQYF.

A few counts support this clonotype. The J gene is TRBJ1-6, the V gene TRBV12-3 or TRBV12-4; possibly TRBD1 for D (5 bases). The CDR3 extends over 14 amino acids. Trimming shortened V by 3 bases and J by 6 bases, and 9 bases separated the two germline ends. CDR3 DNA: TGTGCCAGCAGTTTTTGGGGCGGTAATTCACCCCTCCACTTT. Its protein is CASSFWGGNSPLHF.

The DNA of the CDR3 is TGTGCCAGCAGTTTCAGGCAAGGGACCTATGGCTACACCTTC. Its protein is CASSFRQGTYGYTF. V is TRBV12-3 or TRBV12-4 and J is TRBJ1-2; the D gene is possibly TRBD1 (5 bases). CDR3 size: 14 residues. Trimming took 3 bases from V and 4 from J, leaving 12 bases between them.

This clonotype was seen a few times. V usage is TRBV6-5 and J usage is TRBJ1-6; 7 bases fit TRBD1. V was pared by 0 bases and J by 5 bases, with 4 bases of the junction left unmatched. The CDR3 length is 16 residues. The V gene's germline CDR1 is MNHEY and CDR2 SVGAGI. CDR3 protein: CASSYSWGQHNSPLHF. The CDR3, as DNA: TGTGCCAGCAGTTACTCTTGGGGACAGCATAATTCACCCCTCCACTTT.

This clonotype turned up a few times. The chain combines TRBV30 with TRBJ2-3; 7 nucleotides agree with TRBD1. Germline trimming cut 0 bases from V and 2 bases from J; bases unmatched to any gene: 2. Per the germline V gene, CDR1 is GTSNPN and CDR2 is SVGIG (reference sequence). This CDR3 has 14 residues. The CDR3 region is CAWSVRGPTDTQYF. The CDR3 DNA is TGTGCCTGGAGTGTAAGGGGGCCCACAGATACGCAGTATTTT.

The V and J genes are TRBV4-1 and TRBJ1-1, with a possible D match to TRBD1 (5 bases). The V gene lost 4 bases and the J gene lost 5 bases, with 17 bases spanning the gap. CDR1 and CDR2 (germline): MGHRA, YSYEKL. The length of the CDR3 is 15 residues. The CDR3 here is CASSRWGPEGTEAFF. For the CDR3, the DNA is TGCGCCAGCAGCCGGTGGGGCCCGGAGGGGACTGAAGCTTTCTTT.

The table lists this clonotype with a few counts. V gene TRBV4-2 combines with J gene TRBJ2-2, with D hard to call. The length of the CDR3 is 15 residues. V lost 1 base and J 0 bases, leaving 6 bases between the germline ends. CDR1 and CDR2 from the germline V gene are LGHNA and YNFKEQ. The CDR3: CASSQGFTNTGELFF. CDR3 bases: TGTGCCAGCAGCCAAGGCTTCACGAACACCGGGGAGCTGTTTTTT.

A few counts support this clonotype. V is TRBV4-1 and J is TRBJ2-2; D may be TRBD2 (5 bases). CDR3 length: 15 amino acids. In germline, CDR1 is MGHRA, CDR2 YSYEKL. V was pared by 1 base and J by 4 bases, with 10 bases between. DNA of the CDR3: TGCGCCAGCAGCCAAGTCCGGGGAGTCACCGGGGAGCTGTTTTTT. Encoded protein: CASSQVRGVTGELFF.

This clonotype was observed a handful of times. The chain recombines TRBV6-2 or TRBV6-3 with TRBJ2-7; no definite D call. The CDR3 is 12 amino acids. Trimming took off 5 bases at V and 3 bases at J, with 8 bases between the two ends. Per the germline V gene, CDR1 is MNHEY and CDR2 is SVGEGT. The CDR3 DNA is TGTGCCAGCAGTAGGATCCTCTACGAGCAGTACTTC. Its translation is CASSRILYEQYF.

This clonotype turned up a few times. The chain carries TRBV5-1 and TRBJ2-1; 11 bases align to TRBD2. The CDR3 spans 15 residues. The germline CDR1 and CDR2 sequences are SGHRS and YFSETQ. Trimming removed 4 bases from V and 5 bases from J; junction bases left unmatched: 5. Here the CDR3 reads CASSILAGAHNEQFF. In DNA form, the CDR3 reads TGCGCCAGCAGCATACTAGCGGGGGCCCACAATGAGCAGTTCTTC. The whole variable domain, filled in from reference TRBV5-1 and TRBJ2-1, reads KAGVTQTPRYLIKTRGQQVTLSCSPISGHRSVSWYQQTPGQGLQFLFEYFSETQRNKGNFPGRFSGRQFSNSRSEMNVSTLELGDSALYLCASSILAGAHNEQFFGPGTRLTVL.